This T cell receptor beta chain emerged from a study of T cells in Graves' hyperthyroidism and ophthalmopathy. Findings of the study overall: Most thyroid clonotypes expanded above 0.001 appeared in blood too.

CDR1 is WSHSY, CDR2 SAAADI, per germline. CDR3 length: 13 residues. The V gene lost 5 bases and the J gene lost 1 base, with 9 bases spanning the gap. Notes on this clonotype: The antigen is undetermined. A read error may be the cause here, since a much bigger clone is one base away.

The CDR3 regions of TCR beta were amplified from RNA transcripts. HTBI primers were the set used in a first-round RT-PCR of the TCR CDR3. TCRdb reprocessed the multiplex PCR reads via MiXCR and lists one record per CDR3 protein. This sample has fewer than 400,000 distinct CDR3 sequences, with approximately 14% found just once. This receptor was taken from a woman aged 18-30 years with Graves' hyperthyroidism that later progressed to Graves' ophthalmopathy. The V call is TRBV10-2, the J call TRBJ2-7; D ambiguous. The sample was blood. The DNA of the CDR3 is TGCGCCAGCAGTAGCTGGTGGTCCTACGAGCAGTACTTC. It yields the protein CASSSWWSYEQYF.